The 26 T cell receptor beta chains in this list originate from one sample, sequenced in a study of T cell responses to AZD1222 COVID-19 vaccine. Assay: immunoSEQ multiplex PCR; the TCRdb copy retains only in-frame clones and omits some. The sample lists 75,000 to 100,000 clones; nearly 90% were seen once. Sequencing used peripheral blood, obtained on day 0 of AZD1222 vaccination. These receptors were taken from an adult in good health.

The chain is built from TRBV6-6 and TRBJ2-6, with 10 bases lining up with TRBD1. From germline, CDR1 is MNHNY and CDR2 SVGAGI (reference sequence). V gave up 5 bases and J gave up 0 bases; unmatched junction bases: 7. This CDR3 contains 18 residues. The CDR3 region is CASSRTGQGSSGANVLTF. The CDR3 DNA is TGTGCCAGCAGTCGGACGGGACAGGGGAGCTCTGGGGCCAACGTCCTGACTTTC.

This clone has more than one count but fewer than ten. V is TRBV19 and J is TRBJ1-5; no definite D call. V was cut by 5 bases and J by 2 bases, with 10 bases left in between. The CDR3 consists of 14 residues. CDR1 is LNHDA, CDR2 SQIVND, per germline (reference sequence). Written as DNA, the CDR3 is TGTGCCAGTAGTCCCCCCGGGGGCAATCAGCCCCAGCATTTT. Protein sequence: CASSPPGGNQPQHF.

This clone was recorded a few times. The V call is TRBV9, the J call TRBJ1-2; no definite D call. Germline-derived CDR1 and CDR2 are SGDLS and YYNGEE. The CDR3 totals 14 residues. V lost 4 bases to trimming and J lost 4 bases, with 14 bases between them. The CDR3 DNA reads TGTGCCAGCAGCCCCTCGACAACCTCCTATGGCTACACCTTC. It yields the protein CASSPSTTSYGYTF.

The V and J genes are TRBV5-6 and TRBJ1-3; D is ambiguous. Germline V gives CDR1 SGHDT, CDR2 YYEEEE. The germline V and J ends were trimmed by 0 bases and 1 base, with 8 bases remaining between them. The CDR3 covers 15 residues. CDR3 bases: TGTGCCAGCAGCTTGGGCAGGTCTTCTGGAAACACCATATATTTT. It encodes CASSLGRSSGNTIYF.

The chain has TRBV19 and TRBJ1-5; D call uncertain. Trimming cost V 5 bases and J 0 bases, with 14 bases left between them. The CDR3 consists of 16 residues. Looked up from germline, CDR1 is LNHDA and CDR2 is SQIVND (reference sequence). The CDR3: CASSPDRIYSNQPQHF. CDR3 DNA sequence: TGTGCCAGTAGTCCTGACCGGATTTATAGCAATCAGCCCCAGCATTTT.

V usage is TRBV12-3 or TRBV12-4 and J usage is TRBJ1-2; 9 bases are a match to TRBD1. Germline trimming cut 7 bases from V and 5 bases from J; bases unmatched to any gene: 5. This CDR3 spans 13 amino acids. The CDR3 coding sequence is TGTGCCAGCAACTCGGACAGGGGATATGGCTACACCTTC. Translation: CASNSDRGYGYTF.

The rearrangement uses TRBV7-2 and TRBJ2-3, with D possibly matching TRBD1 (6 bases). V lost 4 bases to trimming and J lost 0 bases, with 8 bases between them. The CDR3 has 14 amino acids. Germline V gene lookup returns CDR1 SGHTA and CDR2 FQGNSA. The CDR3 spells CASSWDKSTDTQYF. The CDR3 coding sequence is TGTGCCAGCAGCTGGGACAAGAGCACAGATACGCAGTATTTT.

The V gene is TRBV2, the J gene TRBJ2-6, with 16 nucleotides matching TRBD2. V lost 7 bases to trimming and J lost 0 bases; unmatched junction nucleotides: 6. The CDR3 consists of 19 residues. The germline gives CDR1 SNHLY, CDR2 FYNNEI. CDR3 loop: CASKGLAGGTSSGANVLTF. CDR3 in DNA: TGTGCCAGCAAGGGACTAGCGGGGGGGACCAGCTCTGGGGCCAACGTCCTGACTTTC.

This sequence joins TRBV9 and TRBJ2-7; D may match TRBD1 or TRBD2 (6 bases each). CDR3 length: 15 residues. Trimming shortened V by 0 bases and J by 4 bases, and 14 bases separated the two germline ends. CDR1 SGDLS and CDR2 YYNGEE come from the germline V gene. In nucleotides, the CDR3 is TGTGCCAGCAGCGTAGACCCCGGGGGCCTATACGAGCAGTACTTC. Its protein product is CASSVDPGGLYEQYF.

The rearrangement uses TRBV28 and TRBJ2-1, with D perhaps matching TRBD1 (6 bases). Trimming left V 10 bases short and J 0 bases short, with 16 bases between. There are 15 residues in the CDR3. The germline V gene has CDR1 MDHEN and CDR2 SYDVKM. In nucleotides, the CDR3 is TGTGCCACCAGGGGACCTGGAAGCTCCTACAATGAGCAGTTCTTC. Encoded protein: CATRGPGSSYNEQFF. Combining the CDR3 with reference TRBV28 and TRBJ2-1 gives the whole variable domain DVKVTQSSRYLVKRTGEKVFLECVQDMDHENMFWYRQDPGLGLRLIYFSYDVKMKEKGDIPEGYSVSREKKERFSLILESASTNQTSMYLCATRGPGSSYNEQFFGPGTRLTVL.

This clone was seen only once. The V gene is TRBV7-8, the J gene TRBJ2-7; 11 nucleotides agree with TRBD1. The germline gives CDR1 SGHVS, CDR2 FQNEAQ. V dropped 8 bases and J dropped 6; count of bases not matched to a gene: 9. The CDR3 contains 14 residues. CDR3 in amino acids: CASGQGAVIGEQYF. The CDR3 nucleotides read TGTGCCAGCGGACAGGGGGCGGTTATAGGCGAGCAGTACTTC.

V usage is TRBV7-2 and J usage is TRBJ1-6; D is uncertain. CDR1 is SGHTA and CDR2 is FQGNSA in the germline V gene. This CDR3 region has 15 residues. Trimming removed 1 base from V and 4 bases from J, with 8 bases in between. As DNA, the CDR3 is TGTGCCAGCAGCTTAGTGGGCAGATATAATTCACCCCTCCACTTT. It translates to CASSLVGRYNSPLHF.

The chain joins TRBV19 to TRBJ1-5; D gene uncertain. Trimming shortened V by 1 base and J by 3 bases, and 7 bases separated the two germline ends. In germline, CDR1 is LNHDA, CDR2 SQIVND (reference sequence). The CDR3 contains 14 residues. The CDR3 loop is CASSIATYNQPQHF. CDR3 DNA: TGTGCCAGTAGTATAGCAACTTACAATCAGCCCCAGCATTTT.

V usage is TRBV19 and J usage is TRBJ2-5; D is undetermined. The CDR3 runs 15 residues. Germline V CDR1 and CDR2: LNHDA, SQIVND (reference sequence). The V and J ends lost 4 bases and 5 bases respectively, with 17 bases between them. The CDR3 is CASSKGPADRETQYF. CDR3 DNA sequence: TGTGCCAGTAGTAAAGGGCCTGCAGATCGGGAGACCCAGTACTTC.

V is TRBV6-4 and J is TRBJ2-3, with D possibly TRBD2 on 6 matching bases. V was clipped by 8 bases and J by 3 bases, with 18 bases between them. Germline V gene lookup returns CDR1 MRHNA and CDR2 SNTAGT. The CDR3 totals 15 residues. The CDR3 here is CASSRDSLGTDTQYF. The CDR3 DNA is TGTGCCAGCTCGAGGGACTCACTGGGAACAGATACGCAGTATTTT.

The chain uses TRBV4-1 and TRBJ1-5; weak D call: TRBD1 (5 bases). The CDR3 is 14 amino acids. The V gene lost 3 bases and the J gene lost 7 bases, with 13 bases spanning the gap. Germline V gene lookup returns CDR1 MGHRA and CDR2 YSYEKL. CDR3 in amino acids: CASSHSGREQPQHF. In DNA form, the CDR3 reads TGCGCCAGCAGCCACTCAGGCAGGGAACAGCCCCAGCATTTT.

For this clone: At one end, the junction sequence differs from germline, possibly due to a read error. This chain connects TRBV16 to TRBJ1-4, with TRBD1 identical over 8 bases. The CDR3 is made up of 16 amino acids. Germline-derived CDR1 and CDR2 are KGHSY and FQNENV. The CDR3 sequence: CASTQRVDRGGEKLFF. The CDR3 DNA follows: TGTGCCAGCACCCAAAGGGTTGACAGGGGTGGAGAAAAACTGTTTTTT.

The chain links TRBV3-1 (or the pseudogene TRBV3-2) to TRBJ1-1; D might be TRBD1 (5 bases). The CDR3 is 13 amino acids. Germline V gene lookup returns CDR1 LGHDT and CDR2 YNNKEL (reference sequence). V was shortened by 6 bases and J by 1 base, with 9 bases between the two germline ends. The CDR3, as DNA: TGTGCCAGCAGGCCAGGGCCGAACACTGAAGCTTTCTTT. Its protein product is CASRPGPNTEAFF.

The chain combines TRBV6-5 with TRBJ1-4; tentative D call: TRBD1 (5 bases). The V and J ends lost 2 bases and 8 bases respectively, with 12 bases between them. CDR1 is MNHEY and CDR2 is SVGAGI in the germline V gene. There are 14 residues in the CDR3. This CDR3 is CASSYRGVYEKLFF. For the CDR3, the DNA is TGTGCCAGCAGTTACAGGGGTGTCTACGAAAAACTGTTTTTT.

The chain couples TRBV5-8 to TRBJ2-1; the D gene is possibly TRBD1 (6 bases). CDR1 and CDR2 (germline): SGHTS, YDEGEE. V was shortened by 4 bases and J by 2 bases, with 19 bases between the two germline ends. There are 17 residues in the CDR3. CDR3: CASSPGRKKGAYNEQFF. DNA of the CDR3: TGTGCCAGCAGCCCGGGACGGAAAAAGGGGGCCTACAATGAGCAGTTCTTC.

The chain uses TRBV27 and TRBJ2-7; the D is unclear. The CDR3 has 16 residues. Germline V CDR1 and CDR2: MNHEY, SMNVEV (reference sequence). V lost 5 bases and J 6 bases, leaving 23 bases between the germline ends. In DNA form, the CDR3 reads TGTGCCAGCAGTCTCTTTTCTGAGGTACCTTGGATCGAGCAGTACTTC. This encodes CASSLFSEVPWIEQYF.

The V and J genes are TRBV9 and TRBJ2-1; D gene uncertain. The V end was cut by 4 bases, the J end by 5 bases, with 13 bases between. Germline V gives CDR1 SGDLS, CDR2 YYNGEE. The CDR3 totals 14 residues. The CDR3 here is CASSYGFEDNEQFF. The CDR3 DNA sequence: TGTGCCAGCAGCTATGGATTCGAAGACAATGAGCAGTTCTTC.

V and J are TRBV2 and TRBJ1-1; perhaps TRBD1 as D (5 bases). Trimming stripped 1 base from V and 3 bases from J, with 15 bases between. The length of the CDR3 is 16 residues. Germline V gives CDR1 SNHLY, CDR2 FYNNEI. The CDR3 coding sequence is TGTGCCAGCAGTGAAGTATGGGGGGTTGAGGACACTGAAGCTTTCTTT. It is translated as CASSEVWGVEDTEAFF.

V gene TRBV9 combines with J gene TRBJ2-7; maybe TRBD1 (6 bases). Trimming took off 4 bases at V and 0 bases at J, with 8 bases between the two ends. Germline V gives CDR1 SGDLS, CDR2 YYNGEE. The CDR3 has 13 amino acids. The CDR3 bases are TGTGCCAGCAGCAGGACAGACTCCTACGAGCAGTACTTC. Protein sequence: CASSRTDSYEQYF.

This chain links TRBV9 with TRBJ2-7, with 8 bases aligning to TRBD1. The length of the CDR3 is 13 residues. J was trimmed by 3 bases and V by 4 bases; bases with no gene match: 3. CDR1 SGDLS and CDR2 YYNGEE come from the germline V gene. The CDR3 bases are TGTGCCAGCAGCATTGGACAGGGCTACGAGCAGTACTTC. It codes for CASSIGQGYEQYF.

V usage is TRBV2 and J usage is TRBJ1-2, with 7 bases lining up with TRBD1. The V segment lost 8 bases and the J segment 4 bases; nucleotides outside the gene matches: 7. Germline CDR1 is SNHLY and CDR2 is FYNNEI. This CDR3 spans 13 amino acids. The CDR3 region is CASRPGTAYGYTF. CDR3 in DNA: TGTGCCAGCCGCCCCGGGACAGCCTATGGCTACACCTTC.